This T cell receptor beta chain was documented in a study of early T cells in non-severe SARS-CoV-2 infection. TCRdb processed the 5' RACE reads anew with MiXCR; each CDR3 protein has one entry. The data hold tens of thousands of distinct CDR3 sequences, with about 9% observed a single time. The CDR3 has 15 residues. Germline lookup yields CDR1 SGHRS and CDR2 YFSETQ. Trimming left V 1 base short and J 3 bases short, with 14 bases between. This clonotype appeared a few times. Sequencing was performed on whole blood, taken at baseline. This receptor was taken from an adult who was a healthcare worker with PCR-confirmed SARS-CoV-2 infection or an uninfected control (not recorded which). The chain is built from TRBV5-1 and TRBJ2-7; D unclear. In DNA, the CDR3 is TGCGCCAGCAGCTTGTTTGACCAAGGGCTCTACGAGCAGTACTTC. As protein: CASSLFDQGLYEQYF.